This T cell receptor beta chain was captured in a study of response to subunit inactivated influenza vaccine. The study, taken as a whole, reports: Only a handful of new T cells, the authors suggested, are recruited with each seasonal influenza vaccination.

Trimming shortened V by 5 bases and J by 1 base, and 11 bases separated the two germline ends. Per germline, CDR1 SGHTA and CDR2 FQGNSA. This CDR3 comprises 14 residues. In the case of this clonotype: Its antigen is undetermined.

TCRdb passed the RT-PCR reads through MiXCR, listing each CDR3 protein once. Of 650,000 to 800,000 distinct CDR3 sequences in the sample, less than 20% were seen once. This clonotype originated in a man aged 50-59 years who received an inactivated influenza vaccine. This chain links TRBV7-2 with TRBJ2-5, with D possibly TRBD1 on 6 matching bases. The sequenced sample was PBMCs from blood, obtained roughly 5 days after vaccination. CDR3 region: CASSPGQTQETQYF. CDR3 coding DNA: TGTGCCAGCAGCCCCGGACAGACCCAAGAGACCCAGTACTTC.